Listed below are T cell receptor beta chains from one sample, sequenced in a study of blood T cell repertoires in COVID-19. The method was immunoSEQ multiplex PCR; TCRdb's version includes in-frame clones alone and lacks a portion of them. The repertoire holds fewer than 200,000 clones, with 84% as singletons. The sequencing sample was made of PBMCs or T cells enriched from blood (not recorded which). These receptors originate from a woman in her twenties or thirties who had been exposed to COVID-19. Each CDR3 is given with its conserved first and last residue. D genes are given only for firm matches. The size entry is marked missing in some rows and otherwise reads once, few, many or a size class.

D gene: TRBD2; J gene: TRBJ2-7; clone size: -; V gene: TRBV20-1; CDR3 protein: CSASDPGLAGFEQYF; CDR3 DNA: TGCAGTGCTAGTGATCCGGGACTAGCGGGGTTCGAGCAGTACTTC
D gene: -; J gene: TRBJ1-5; clone size: -; V gene: TRBV10-3; CDR3 protein: CAITGDPSNQPQHF; CDR3 DNA: TGTGCCATCACAGGGGACCCGAGCAATCAGCCCCAGCATTTT
D gene: -; J gene: TRBJ1-4; clone size: -; V gene: TRBV5-1; CDR3 protein: CASSLHRATNEKLFF; CDR3 DNA: TGCGCCAGCAGCTTGCACAGGGCAACTAATGAAAAACTGTTTTTT
D gene: -; J gene: TRBJ1-1; clone size: -; V gene: TRBV15; CDR3 protein: CATSRGGTANTEAFF; CDR3 DNA: TGTGCCACCAGCAGGGGGGGGACGGCGAACACTGAAGCTTTCTTT
D gene: TRBD1; J gene: TRBJ2-1; clone size: -; V gene: TRBV10-1; CDR3 protein: CASSESSSGQGRQFF; CDR3 DNA: TGCGCCAGCAGTGAGTCGAGTTCCGGACAGGGTAGGCAGTTCTTC
D gene: -; J gene: TRBJ2-7; clone size: -; V gene: TRBV12-5; CDR3 protein: CASGLVQGEQYF; CDR3 DNA: TGTGCTAGTGGTTTGGTGCAGGGGGAGCAGTACTTC
D gene: -; J gene: TRBJ1-2; clone size: few; V gene: TRBV5-1; CDR3 protein: CASSFDRNYGYTF; CDR3 DNA: TGCGCCAGCAGCTTCGACAGGAACTATGGCTACACCTTC
D gene: TRBD2; J gene: TRBJ2-1; clone size: -; V gene: TRBV7-9; CDR3 protein: CASSPFSGGIWNEQFF; CDR3 DNA: TGTGCCAGCTCACCCTTTAGCGGGGGGATATGGAATGAGCAGTTCTTC
D gene: -; J gene: TRBJ1-5; clone size: -; V gene: TRBV2; CDR3 protein: CASSESFIRARGNQPQHF; CDR3 DNA: TGTGCCAGCAGTGAAAGTTTCATACGGGCGAGGGGCAATCAGCCCCAGCATTTT
D gene: TRBD1; J gene: TRBJ2-7; clone size: few; V gene: TRBV5-6; CDR3 protein: CASSYRDRGRFEQYF; CDR3 DNA: TGTGCCAGCAGCTACCGGGACAGGGGGCGATTCGAGCAGTACTTC
D gene: -; J gene: TRBJ1-6; clone size: -; V gene: TRBV5-1; CDR3 protein: CASSLAGGRYNSPLHF; CDR3 DNA: TGCGCCAGCAGCTTGGCCGGGGGGAGATACAATTCACCCCTCCACTTT
D gene: -; J gene: TRBJ1-1; clone size: -; V gene: TRBV2; CDR3 protein: CASMSVGNTEAFF; CDR3 DNA: TGTGCCAGCATGAGCGTCGGCAACACTGAAGCTTTCTTT
D gene: TRBD1; J gene: TRBJ2-7; clone size: -; V gene: TRBV2; CDR3 protein: CASRMDRGPYEQYF; CDR3 DNA: TGTGCCAGCAGGATGGACAGGGGGCCCTACGAGCAGTACTTC
D gene: TRBD1; J gene: TRBJ1-2; clone size: -; V gene: TRBV19; CDR3 protein: CASTATGAGYTF; CDR3 DNA: TGTGCCAGTACGGCGACAGGGGCTGGCTACACCTTC
D gene: TRBD2; J gene: TRBJ2-5; clone size: -; V gene: TRBV9; CDR3 protein: CASSVSGLAGGRRETQYF; CDR3 DNA: TGTGCCAGCAGCGTATCCGGACTAGCGGGGGGGCGACGGGAGACCCAGTACTTC
D gene: TRBD2; J gene: TRBJ2-7; clone size: -; V gene: TRBV7-3; CDR3 protein: CASSLNGRAGSEQYF; CDR3 DNA: TGTGCCAGCAGCTTAAACGGGAGAGCGGGAAGCGAGCAGTACTTC
D gene: -; J gene: TRBJ1-1; clone size: -; V gene: TRBV27; CDR3 protein: CASSLKPQGRDMSEAFF; CDR3 DNA: TGTGCCAGCAGTTTAAAGCCTCAGGGCAGGGATATGTCTGAAGCTTTCTTT
D gene: TRBD1; J gene: TRBJ2-7; clone size: -; V gene: TRBV6-5; CDR3 protein: CASSYFRDREYEQYF; CDR3 DNA: TGTGCCAGCAGTTACTTCCGGGACAGGGAGTACGAGCAGTACTTC
D gene: TRBD2; J gene: TRBJ2-1; clone size: -; V gene: TRBV4-3; CDR3 protein: CASSGSGGSYNEQFF; CDR3 DNA: TGCGCCAGCTCGGGCAGCGGGGGCTCCTACAATGAGCAGTTCTTC
D gene: TRBD1; J gene: TRBJ2-5; clone size: -; V gene: TRBV7-8; CDR3 protein: CASRLTGGMGETQYF; CDR3 DNA: TGTGCCAGCCGACTGACAGGGGGAATGGGAGAGACCCAGTACTTC
D gene: -; J gene: TRBJ2-6; clone size: -; V gene: TRBV4-3; CDR3 protein: CASSQAGTGANVLTF; CDR3 DNA: TGCGCCAGCAGCCAAGCAGGGACTGGGGCCAACGTCCTGACTTTC
D gene: -; J gene: TRBJ1-1; clone size: -; V gene: TRBV18; CDR3 protein: CASLAVGVTEAFF; CDR3 DNA: TGTGCCAGCCTCGCGGTAGGGGTCACTGAAGCTTTCTTT
D gene: TRBD1; J gene: TRBJ1-4; clone size: few; V gene: TRBV27; CDR3 protein: CASSFTGGDEKLFF; CDR3 DNA: TGTGCCAGCAGTTTTACAGGGGGAGATGAAAAACTGTTTTTT
D gene: -; J gene: TRBJ1-6; clone size: -; V gene: TRBV7-9; CDR3 protein: CASSLFENSPLHF; CDR3 DNA: TGTGCCAGCAGCTTATTCGAGAATTCACCCCTCCACTTT
D gene: -; J gene: TRBJ2-1; clone size: -; V gene: TRBV19; CDR3 protein: CASSTRQSSYNEQFF; CDR3 DNA: TGTGCCAGTAGTACCCGACAGAGCTCCTACAATGAGCAGTTCTTC
D gene: -; J gene: TRBJ1-5; clone size: -; V gene: TRBV2; CDR3 protein: CASSPAGRNQPQHF; CDR3 DNA: TGTGCCAGCAGTCCGGCAGGGCGCAATCAGCCCCAGCATTTT
D gene: TRBD2; J gene: TRBJ2-1; clone size: -; V gene: TRBV7-2; CDR3 protein: CASSLAFRGGAGEQFF; CDR3 DNA: TGTGCCAGCAGCTTAGCGTTCCGCGGGGGGGCGGGTGAGCAGTTCTTC
D gene: -; J gene: TRBJ2-3; clone size: -; V gene: TRBV7-2; CDR3 protein: CASSSTGITDTQYF; CDR3 DNA: TGTGCCAGCAGCTCCACAGGGATTACAGATACGCAGTATTTT
D gene: TRBD1; J gene: TRBJ1-6; clone size: -; V gene: TRBV6-1; CDR3 protein: CASSEGQGDSPLHF; CDR3 DNA: TGTGCCAGCAGTGAAGGGCAGGGGGATTCACCCCTCCACTTT
D gene: -; J gene: TRBJ2-7; clone size: -; V gene: TRBV11-2; CDR3 protein: CASSPSSYEQYF; CDR3 DNA: TGTGCCAGCAGCCCGAGCTCCTACGAGCAGTACTTC
D gene: -; J gene: TRBJ1-2; clone size: -; V gene: TRBV19; CDR3 protein: CASSGEANYGYTF; CDR3 DNA: TGTGCCAGTAGCGGAGAAGCTAACTATGGCTACACCTTC
D gene: -; J gene: TRBJ1-1; clone size: -; V gene: TRBV5-4; CDR3 protein: CASSPGRQQEAFF; CDR3 DNA: TGTGCCAGCAGTCCGGGGAGACAACAAGAAGCTTTCTTT
D gene: -; J gene: TRBJ2-6; clone size: -; V gene: TRBV7-9; CDR3 protein: CASTFPPGANVLTF; CDR3 DNA: TGTGCCAGCACCTTCCCTCCGGGGGCCAACGTCCTGACTTTC
D gene: TRBD2; J gene: TRBJ2-7; clone size: -; V gene: TRBV28; CDR3 protein: CACGAGLAGASYEQYF; CDR3 DNA: TGTGCCTGTGGGGCGGGACTAGCGGGGGCGTCCTACGAGCAGTACTTC
D gene: TRBD1; J gene: TRBJ1-2; clone size: -; V gene: TRBV24-1; CDR3 protein: CATSDSDRVNGYTF; CDR3 DNA: TGTGCCACCAGTGACTCCGACAGGGTGAATGGCTACACCTTC
D gene: -; J gene: TRBJ2-7; clone size: -; V gene: TRBV7-9; CDR3 protein: CATSLGWGDSAYEQYF; CDR3 DNA: TGTGCCACATCTCTCGGTTGGGGGGATTCGGCCTACGAGCAGTACTTC
D gene: -; J gene: TRBJ2-1; clone size: -; V gene: TRBV3-1/TRBV3-2; CDR3 protein: CASSQDPPRGPYNEQFF; CDR3 DNA: TGTGCCAGCAGCCAAGATCCCCCGCGGGGCCCCTACAATGAGCAGTTCTTC
D gene: TRBD1; J gene: TRBJ2-7; clone size: -; V gene: TRBV15; CDR3 protein: CATSRVRDRGLYEQYF; CDR3 DNA: TGTGCCACCAGCAGAGTTCGGGACAGGGGGCTTTACGAGCAGTACTTC
D gene: -; J gene: TRBJ1-1; clone size: -; V gene: TRBV19; CDR3 protein: CASSLLAEAFF; CDR3 DNA: TGTGCCAGTAGCCTCTTAGCAGAAGCTTTCTTT
D gene: TRBD1; J gene: TRBJ1-5; clone size: -; V gene: TRBV18; CDR3 protein: CASSQDRDQPQHF; CDR3 DNA: TGTGCCAGCTCACAGGACAGGGATCAGCCCCAGCATTTT
D gene: TRBD2; J gene: TRBJ2-5; clone size: -; V gene: TRBV9; CDR3 protein: CASSAGGGIRLRETQYF; CDR3 DNA: TGTGCCAGCAGCGCTGGGGGAGGGATTCGTTTGAGGGAGACCCAGTACTTC
D gene: TRBD1; J gene: TRBJ1-6; clone size: -; V gene: TRBV3-1/TRBV3-2; CDR3 protein: CGTGQLNSPLHF; CDR3 DNA: TGTGGAACGGGACAGTTAAATTCACCCCTCCACTTT
D gene: TRBD1; J gene: TRBJ2-7; clone size: -; V gene: TRBV19; CDR3 protein: CASSTSRDRVPYEQYF; CDR3 DNA: TGTGCCAGTAGCACCAGCCGGGACAGGGTACCCTACGAGCAGTACTTC
D gene: -; J gene: TRBJ2-3; clone size: -; V gene: TRBV3-1/TRBV3-2; CDR3 protein: CASSQDRSDTQYF; CDR3 DNA: TGTGCCAGCAGCCAAGACAGGTCCGATACGCAGTATTTT
D gene: TRBD2; J gene: TRBJ2-2; clone size: -; V gene: TRBV12-5; CDR3 protein: CASVEGLVSNTGELFF; CDR3 DNA: TGTGCTAGTGTGGAAGGACTAGTCTCCAACACCGGGGAGCTGTTTTTT
D gene: TRBD2; J gene: TRBJ2-3; clone size: -; V gene: TRBV7-2; CDR3 protein: CASSLRALAGGPDTQYF; CDR3 DNA: TGTGCCAGCAGCCTTAGAGCCTTAGCGGGGGGGCCAGATACGCAGTATTTT
D gene: -; J gene: TRBJ2-5; clone size: -; V gene: TRBV12-5; CDR3 protein: CASAPSTTQETQYF; CDR3 DNA: TGTGCTAGTGCCCCCAGCACGACACAAGAGACCCAGTACTTC
D gene: -; J gene: TRBJ1-2; clone size: -; V gene: TRBV15; CDR3 protein: CATSRDEYVYTENRLDGYTF; CDR3 DNA: TGTGCCACCAGCAGAGATGAATATGTCTATACCGAAAACAGGCTCGATGGCTACACCTTC
D gene: -; J gene: TRBJ2-7; clone size: -; V gene: TRBV7-2; CDR3 protein: CASGSPISYEQYF; CDR3 DNA: TGTGCCAGCGGGAGTCCCATCTCCTACGAGCAGTACTTC
D gene: -; J gene: TRBJ1-5; clone size: -; V gene: TRBV2; CDR3 protein: CASSEALSQPQHF; CDR3 DNA: TGTGCCAGCAGTGAAGCGCTTAGTCAGCCCCAGCATTTT